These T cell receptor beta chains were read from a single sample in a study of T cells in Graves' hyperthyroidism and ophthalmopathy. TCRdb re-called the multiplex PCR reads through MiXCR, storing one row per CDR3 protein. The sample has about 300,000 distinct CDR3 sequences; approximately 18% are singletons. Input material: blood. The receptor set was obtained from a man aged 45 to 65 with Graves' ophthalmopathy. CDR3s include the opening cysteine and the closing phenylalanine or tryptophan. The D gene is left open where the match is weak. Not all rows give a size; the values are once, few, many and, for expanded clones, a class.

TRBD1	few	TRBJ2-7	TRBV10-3	CAIKGTGSSYEQYF	TGTGCCATCAAGGGGACAGGGAGCTCCTACGAGCAGTACTTC
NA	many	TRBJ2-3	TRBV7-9	CASSFGDRSADTQYF	TGTGCCAGCAGCTTTGGAGACAGGTCCGCAGATACGCAGTATTTT
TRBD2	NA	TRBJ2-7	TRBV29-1	CSVAGSSYKQYF	TGCAGCGTAGCGGGGAGCTCCTACAAGCAGTACTTC
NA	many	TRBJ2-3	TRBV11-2	CASSLDMTQYF	TGTGCCAGCAGCCTAGACATGACGCAGTATTTT
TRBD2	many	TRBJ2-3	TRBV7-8	CASSLLTSGSADTQYF	TGTGCCAGCAGCCTATTGACTAGCGGGAGCGCAGATACGCAGTATTTT
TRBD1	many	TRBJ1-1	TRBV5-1	CASSWTGGEGGTEAFF	TGCGCCAGCAGCTGGACAGGGGGCGAAGGTGGCACTGAAGCTTTCTTT
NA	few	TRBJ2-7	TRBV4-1	CASSQDEGAAVVEQYF	TGCGCCAGCAGCCAAGATGAAGGGGCCGCCGTAGTGGAGCAGTACTTC
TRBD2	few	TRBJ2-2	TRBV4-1	CASSQDWSGRINGELFF	TGCGCCAGCAGCCAAGACTGGAGCGGGAGGATTAACGGGGAGCTGTTTTTT
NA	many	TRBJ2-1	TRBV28	CASSQLILKYNEQFF	TGTGCCAGCAGTCAACTCATCCTTAAATACAATGAGCAGTTCTTC
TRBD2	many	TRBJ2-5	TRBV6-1	CASSEGTSEIETQYF	TGTGCCAGCAGTGAAGGAACTAGCGAGATAGAGACCCAGTACTTC
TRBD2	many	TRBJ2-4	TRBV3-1	CASSPVRSGRTKNIQYF	TGTGCCAGCAGCCCCGTACGTAGCGGGAGGACCAAAAACATTCAGTACTTC
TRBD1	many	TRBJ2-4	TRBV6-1	CASTTNRGAKNIQYF	TGTGCCAGCACCACAAACAGGGGAGCCAAAAACATTCAGTACTTC
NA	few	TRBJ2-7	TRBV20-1	CSARPSSSEFPYEQYF	TGCAGTGCTAGACCCTCCTCTAGCGAGTTTCCCTACGAGCAGTACTTC
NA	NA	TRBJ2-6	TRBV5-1	CASSLVAGSGANVLTF	TGCGCCAGCAGCTTGGTGGCGGGATCTGGGGCCAACGTCCTGACTTTC
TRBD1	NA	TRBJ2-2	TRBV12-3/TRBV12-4	CASSLPGTGRTGELFF	TGTGCCAGCAGTTTGCCCGGGACAGGGAGAACCGGGGAGCTGTTTTTT
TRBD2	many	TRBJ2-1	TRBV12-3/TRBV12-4	CASTHLAGISYNEQFF	TGTGCCAGCACTCATCTAGCGGGAATCTCCTACAATGAGCAGTTCTTC
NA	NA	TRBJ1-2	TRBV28	CASIQGGTYGYTF	TGTGCCAGCATTCAAGGGGGGACCTATGGCTACACCTTC
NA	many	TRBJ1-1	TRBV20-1	CSAELPMNTEAFF	TGCAGTGCCGAGCTCCCCATGAACACTGAAGCTTTCTTT
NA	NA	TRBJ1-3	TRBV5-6	CASSLAGGANTIYF	TGTGCCAGCAGCTTGGCCGGGGGGGCGAACACCATATATTTT
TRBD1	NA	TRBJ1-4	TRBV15	CATSRVGTGTANEKLFF	TGTGCCACCAGCAGAGTTGGGACCGGGACAGCGAATGAAAAACTGTTTTTT
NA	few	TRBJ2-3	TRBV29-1	CSVGAGRSSTDTQYF	TGCAGCGTTGGGGCCGGACGAAGTAGCACAGATACGCAGTATTTT
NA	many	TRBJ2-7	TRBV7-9	CASSADARYEQYF	TGTGCCAGCAGCGCCGACGCACGTTACGAGCAGTACTTC
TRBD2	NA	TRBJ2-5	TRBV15	CATSTTKAGEETQYF	TGTGCCACCAGTACAACCAAAGCGGGAGAAGAGACCCAGTACTTC
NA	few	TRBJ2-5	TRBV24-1	CATSATTGWETQYF	TGTGCCACCAGTGCTACTACCGGGTGGGAGACCCAGTACTTC
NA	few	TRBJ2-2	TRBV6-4	CASSEQGGTGELFF	TGTGCCAGCAGTGAACAGGGAGGGACCGGGGAGCTGTTTTTT
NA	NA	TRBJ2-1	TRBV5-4	CASNPGTLGNEQFF	TGTGCCAGCAACCCAGGGACGTTAGGGAATGAGCAGTTCTTC
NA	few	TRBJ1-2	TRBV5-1	CASSLGVGTNYGYTF	TGCGCCAGCAGCTTGGGCGTAGGGACTAACTATGGCTACACCTTC
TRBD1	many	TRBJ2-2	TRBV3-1	CASSPGQGVTGELFF	TGTGCCAGCAGCCCGGGACAGGGGGTAACCGGGGAGCTGTTTTTT
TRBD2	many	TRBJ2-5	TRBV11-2	CASSPTSGRDGETQYF	TGTGCCAGCAGCCCGACTAGCGGGAGGGACGGAGAGACCCAGTACTTC
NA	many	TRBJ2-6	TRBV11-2	CASSRSSGANVLTF	TGTGCCAGCAGCCGTAGCTCTGGGGCCAACGTCCTGACTTTC
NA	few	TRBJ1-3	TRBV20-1	CSARPRRGAGDTIYF	TGCAGTGCTAGACCGCGCCGGGGCGCTGGGGACACCATATATTTT
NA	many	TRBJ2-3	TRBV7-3	CASSQHGNTDTQYF	TGTGCCAGCAGTCAACACGGCAACACAGATACGCAGTATTTT